This T cell receptor (beta chain) originates from a study of blood T cell repertoires in COVID-19 (dated by TCRdb to the early 2020s). In the study overall: Samples covering the acute and convalescent phases of COVID-19 were provided by collaborators in the United States, Italy and Spain. Samples came from the ongoing ImmuneRACE study (first 160 participants) plus 1,254 subjects from 6 global collaborators. A de-identified subject ID, COVID-19 status, age in years and sex were almost always included in the sample metadata. The prospective study material was composed of cDNA or gDNA derived from T cells, B-cell-depleted T cells, or PBMCs. Where available, HLA class I and class II types were obtained from metadata supplied by the sample provider rather than from assay-based typing. Deeply sampled blood TCRbeta repertoires from subjects exposed to, actively infected with, or recovered from COVID-19 were included in the dataset. The repertoires were released in a freely available public database intended as a resource for research on the immune response to SARS-CoV-2. What the research found in general, with its limitations: The amount of clinical and demographic metadata varied by source and participant and was provided uncurated.

CDR1 and CDR2 are drawn from the germline V gene (reference sequence): LNHDA, SQIVND. The cysteine opens and the phenylalanine closes a CDR3 of 15 amino acids. The only DNA kept is the CDR3, 45 bases in frame from the first base. V was cut back by 6 bases and J by 4 bases, leaving a gap of 18 bases between them. Each collaborating institution followed its own protocols to collect whole blood in K2EDTA tubes. For TCRbeta analysis, collaborators shipped samples in one of three forms: frozen whole blood, isolated PBMCs, or DNA extracted from either of those sample types. TCRbeta CDR3 regions were amplified from genomic DNA using the immunoSEQ Assay, a bias-controlled multiplex PCR. The authors' pipeline ran thus. Nucleated cell counts per sample were estimated from amplification of reference gene primers within the assay. To quantify the absolute abundance of each unique TCRbeta CDR3 rearrangement, sequence reads were collapsed and filtered. For each sample, productive Simpson clonality was calculated as the square root of Simpson's diversity index across productive rearrangements. TCRdb took over this immuneACCESS table, retaining in-frame rearrangements with V and J assigned. Such tables are incomplete; in checked studies, under half of the missing clones stem from an unresolved V gene, and the remainder is unexplained. V and J calls and clone size are as listed in that table; D and trimming were resolved from the DNA. This sample lists 130,000 to 150,000 clones; roughly three quarters were detected once. Of the sample, 4.2% is held by the ten largest clones.

This clone showed up just a few times. There is no known antigen for this receptor. It has no much larger one-base neighbor in the sample; base qualities were not kept. Rearrangement joined TRBV19 to TRBJ1-2, and possibly TRBD1, on 6 matching bases. The receptor's source is a man aged 55-75 years with acute or convalescent COVID-19. The specimen sequenced was peripheral blood. The CDR3 reads CASREVGTPSYGYTF. DNA sequence: TGTGCCAGTAGAGAAGTCGGGACACCGAGCTATGGCTACACCTTC.